This entry lists 12 T cell receptor beta chains sequenced from one sample in a study of T cell responses to AZD1222 COVID-19 vaccine. Only in-frame clones appear in the TCRdb table, and some are missing; sequencing was by immunoSEQ multiplex PCR. Of 150,000 to 200,000 clones detected, roughly nine tenths appear once; the ten largest clones hold approximately 1.3%. Here the sequenced sample was peripheral blood, taken 28 days after the second AZD1222 dose. These receptors were obtained from an adult who received the AZD1222 COVID-19 vaccine.

The J gene is TRBJ2-3, the V gene TRBV7-8; D gene unclear. With 2 bases removed from V and 0 bases from J, the gap between germline ends came to 15 bases. Germline loops: CDR1 SGHVS, CDR2 FQNEAQ. The CDR3 spans 17 residues. This chain's CDR3 is CASSLTGRGSSTDTQYF. For the CDR3, the DNA is TGTGCCAGCAGCTTAACCGGACGAGGTTCTAGCACAGATACGCAGTATTTT. Full variable domain (rest looked up from reference TRBV7-8 and TRBJ2-3): GAGVSQSPRYKVAKRGQDVALRCDPISGHVSLFWYQQALGQGPEFLTYFQNEAQLDKSGLPSDRFFAERPEGSVSTLKIQRTQQEDSAVYLCASSLTGRGSSTDTQYFGPGTRLTVL.

The chain has TRBV7-9 and TRBJ1-5; TRBD1 is a possible D gene (6 bases). The CDR3 runs to 14 residues. V dropped 5 bases and J dropped 7 bases, with 15 bases sitting between them. Germline CDR1 is SEHNR and CDR2 is FQNEAQ (reference sequence). The chain's CDR3 is CASSPKGGDQPQHF. The CDR3 coding sequence is TGTGCCAGCAGCCCTAAGGGGGGGGACCAGCCCCAGCATTTT.

The chain combines TRBV13 with TRBJ1-2; D call uncertain. The V gene's germline CDR1 is PRHDT and CDR2 FYEKMQ (reference sequence). The CDR3 is 13 residues long. The V and J ends lost 9 bases and 0 bases respectively, with 11 bases between them. CDR3 amino acids: CASSAGSNYGYTF. The CDR3 DNA reads TGTGCCAGTAGCGCGGGTTCTAACTATGGCTACACCTTC.

V usage is TRBV29-1 and J usage is TRBJ2-5, with D tentatively TRBD1 (6 bases). Germline CDR1 reads SQVTM; CDR2 reads ANQGSEA. The CDR3 has 14 amino acids. Deletions cut 2 bases from V and 2 bases from J, with 12 bases between. CDR3 DNA: TGCAGCGTTGAAATACCAGGGGAACAAGAGACCCAGTACTTC. Protein product: CSVEIPGEQETQYF.

The rearrangement uses TRBV6-4 and TRBJ2-3; D may be TRBD1 (5 bases). Deletions cut 3 bases from V and 1 base from J, with 8 bases between. From germline, CDR1 is MRHNA and CDR2 SNTAGT. The CDR3 spans 14 residues. The CDR3 coding sequence is TGTGCCAGCAGTGAGGTAGGGGGCACAGATACGCAGTATTTT. Its protein is CASSEVGGTDTQYF.

The chain employs TRBV19 and TRBJ1-1; 7 positions match TRBD1. Germline assignment: CDR1 LNHDA and CDR2 SQIVND (reference sequence). Trimming removed 5 bases from V and 5 bases from J; junction bases left unmatched: 8. This CDR3 has 14 amino acids. Here the CDR3 DNA reads TGTGCCAGTAGTCCCGTTGACAGGGAGACTGAAGCTTTCTTT. It translates to CASSPVDRETEAFF.

The chain links TRBV28 to TRBJ1-3; D is unclear. The ends were cut back, 5 bases at V and 0 bases at J, with 11 bases in the middle. This CDR3 contains 15 residues. Germline-derived CDR1 and CDR2 are MDHEN and SYDVKM. The CDR3 region has the DNA TGTGCCAGCAGTCCAGACGGCCTCTCTGGAAACACCATATATTTT. It is translated as CASSPDGLSGNTIYF.

V is TRBV12-3 or TRBV12-4 and J is TRBJ2-1, with a tentative D call TRBD2 (5 bases). This CDR3 is 12 amino acids long. V lost 1 base, J lost 14 bases, and 12 bases lay in between. Here the CDR3 reads CASSLEGSVEFF. CDR3 nucleotide sequence: TGTGCCAGCAGTTTAGAGGGTAGCGTGGAGTTCTTC.

The chain links TRBV5-6 to TRBJ2-5, with unresolved D. Germline V gives CDR1 SGHDT, CDR2 YYEEEE. The germline V and J ends were trimmed by 3 bases and 1 base, with 10 bases remaining between them. CDR3 length equals 14 residues. The CDR3 spells CASSYDLSQETQYF. The CDR3 DNA sequence: TGTGCCAGCAGCTATGACCTAAGCCAAGAGACCCAGTACTTC.

The rearrangement joins TRBV5-1 to TRBJ1-4, with 11 bases identical to TRBD1. This CDR3 has 14 amino acids. Germline V gene sequence: CDR1 SGHRS, CDR2 YFSETQ. J was trimmed by 12 bases and V by 4 bases; bases with no gene match: 8. The CDR3 protein is CASSTGQGGGELFF. CDR3 coding DNA: TGCGCCAGCAGCACGGGACAGGGGGGTGGCGAACTGTTTTTT.

This chain links TRBV19 with TRBJ1-1, with a possible D match to TRBD1 (5 bases). The germline gives CDR1 LNHDA, CDR2 SQIVND (reference sequence). This CDR3 spans 17 amino acids. V shed 4 bases and J shed 1 base, with 19 bases lying between them. CDR3 coding DNA: TGTGCCAGTAGTAGCTTAGACAGCCCCGGTTGGAACACTGAAGCTTTCTTT. Translating it yields CASSSLDSPGWNTEAFF. The full variable domain, rest sourced from reference TRBV19 and TRBJ1-1, is DGGITQSPKYLFRKEGQNVTLSCEQNLNHDAMYWYRQDPGQGLRLIYYSQIVNDFQKGDIAEGYSVSREKKESFPLTVTSAQKNPTAFYLCASSSLDSPGWNTEAFFGQGTRLTVV.

The chain carries TRBV6-1 and TRBJ1-5, with a tentative D call TRBD1 (5 bases). The CDR3 consists of 16 residues. CDR1 is MNHNS, CDR2 SASEGT, per germline. Trimming shortened V by 2 bases and J by 3 bases, and 14 bases separated the two germline ends. The CDR3 DNA sequence: TGTGCCAGCAGTGAAAGGGCAGGGAGATTCAATCAGCCCCAGCATTTT. Its translation: CASSERAGRFNQPQHF.